The clone carrying this T cell receptor beta chain has ten or more counts. Antigen: not known. Measured with immunoSEQ multiplex PCR; TCRdb has only the in-frame clones, and not every one. In total the sample includes about 30,000 clones, none of them seen once. The sample is drawn from a study of T cells after posttransplantation cyclophosphamide. Study results and limitations: Recipient CMV seropositivity and CMV reactivation strongly tracked TRB clonality. Donor-recipient repertoire similarity was low at 1-2 months, rising over year one.

Between the trimmed V and J ends, which lost 6 bases and 2 bases, there was a span of 5 bases. The CDR3 totals 11 residues. CDR1 and CDR2 (germline): MNHEY, SVGAGI. The receptor was isolated from an older woman in good health, CMV-negative, and a related stem cell transplant donor. The V gene is TRBV6-5, the J gene TRBJ2-7; perhaps TRBD1 as D (5 bases). Material for sequencing was PBMCs. The CDR3 DNA follows: TGTGCCAGCAGGACAGCCTACGAGCAGTACTTC. Protein product: CASRTAYEQYF.